The 21 T cell receptor beta chains listed next were all sequenced from one sample in a study of blood T cells in healthy people across ages. With a J-beta primer mix and a sample-barcoded 5' primer, a second PCR ran 7 to 11 cycles. TCRdb called the 5' RACE reads again in MiXCR, with one record for every CDR3 protein. The table lists roughly 1,500,000 distinct CDR3 sequences, roughly 32% of them singletons, with approximately 10% in the top ten. The sequenced sample was blood. These receptors were taken from a woman in her 30s in good health.

The chain combines TRBV10-3 with TRBJ1-1, with 12 bases lining up with TRBD1. Germline V gene data show CDR1 as ENHRY and CDR2 as SYGVKD. The V segment lost 9 bases and the J segment 2 bases; nucleotides outside the gene matches: 4. This CDR3 is built from 14 residues. CDR3 loop: CAIGTGGLNTEAFF. The CDR3 bases are TGTGCCATTGGGACAGGGGGCCTAAACACTGAAGCTTTCTTT.

There are a few counts of this clonotype. The rearrangement joins TRBV20-1 to TRBJ2-7; D gene uncertain. Trimming shortened V by 3 bases and J by 3 bases, and 6 bases separated the two germline ends. From germline, CDR1 is DFQATT and CDR2 SNEGSKA (reference sequence). This CDR3 has 11 amino acids. Here the CDR3 DNA reads TGCAGTGCTAGTTTGGTCTACGAGCAGTACTTC. This codes for CSASLVYEQYF.

This clonotype was counted a few times. The chain has TRBV2 and TRBJ2-4; 9 positions match TRBD2. This CDR3 has 14 amino acids. CDR1 is SNHLY, CDR2 FYNNEI, per germline. V lost 3 bases, J lost 9 bases, and 6 bases stayed unmatched. The CDR3 nucleotides read TGTGCCAGCAGTGAGCTAGCGGGACTTGTCATTCAGTACTTC. It translates to CASSELAGLVIQYF.

This clonotype was detected ten times or more. The CDR3 loop is CSVDRTGYGYTF. DNA of the CDR3: TGCAGCGTTGACAGGACAGGGTATGGCTACACCTTC. V and J are TRBV29-1 and TRBJ1-2, with 8 bases lining up with TRBD1. This CDR3 comprises 12 residues. V lost 3 bases and J lost 5; bases outside the gene matches: 2. Germline-derived CDR1 and CDR2 are SQVTM and ANQGSEA.

The chain employs TRBV24-1 and TRBJ2-3; no reliable D call. This CDR3 is built from 15 residues. Germline CDR1 is KGHDR and CDR2 is SFDVKD. Trimming pared 3 bases from V and 5 bases from J, leaving 14 bases between. The DNA of the CDR3 is TGTGCCACCAGTGATCCACCGCCGTCTCAAGATACGCAGTATTTT. Residues: CATSDPPPSQDTQYF.

The chain recombines TRBV12-3 or TRBV12-4 with TRBJ2-7; D is unclear. V was clipped by 7 bases and J by 5 bases, with 18 bases between them. This CDR3 region has 14 residues. As DNA, the CDR3 is TGTGCCAGCACCCCGAGACTCGGAGTCGACGAGCAGTACTTC. This gives the protein CASTPRLGVDEQYF.

The chain is built from TRBV20-1 and TRBJ2-3; 8 nucleotides line up with TRBD1. Germline V gives CDR1 DFQATT, CDR2 SNEGSKA (reference sequence). The junction had 9 bases not matched to a gene; V was cut back by 5 bases and J by 2 bases. CDR3 length equals 15 residues. The CDR3 sequence: CSAEQGGGSTDTQYF. CDR3 coding DNA: TGCAGTGCTGAACAGGGGGGCGGCTCCACAGATACGCAGTATTTT.

The chain links TRBV6-1 to TRBJ2-7; D gene ambiguous. V shed 3 bases and J shed 7 bases, with 19 bases lying between them. This CDR3 has 15 residues. Germline values: CDR1 MNHNS, CDR2 SASEGT. The CDR3 nucleotides read TGTGCCAGCAGTGACAGTCTCCCGGGCTCCTTGGAGCAGTACTTC. It is translated as CASSDSLPGSLEQYF.

This clonotype has a handful of counts. The chain couples TRBV4-2 to TRBJ1-4, with D perhaps matching TRBD1 (5 bases). The CDR3 extends over 17 amino acids. Germline V gives CDR1 LGHNA, CDR2 YNFKEQ. V lost 1 base, J lost 0 bases, and 12 bases lay in between. The CDR3 nucleotides read TGTGCCAGCAGCCAAGTAGTTGGGGCTGCAACTAATGAAAAACTGTTTTTT. It translates to CASSQVVGAATNEKLFF.

This clonotype was seen many times. This chain links TRBV6-2 or TRBV6-3 with TRBJ2-7, with D perhaps TRBD1 (6 bases). The CDR3 sequence is 16 residues long. Trimming took 5 bases from V and 5 from J, leaving 22 bases between them. Germline CDR1 and CDR2: MNHEY and SVGEGT. CDR3 loop: CASSRPWSRQGNEQYF. DNA for the CDR3: TGTGCCAGCAGTCGACCCTGGTCGCGGCAGGGGAACGAGCAGTACTTC.

The sample holds a few counts of this clonotype. J is TRBJ2-7 and V is TRBV15; tentative D call: TRBD1 (5 bases). CDR3 length equals 13 residues. Between the trimmed V and J ends, which lost 7 bases and 3 bases, there was a span of 13 bases. Germline V gene sequence: CDR1 LNHNV, CDR2 YYDKDF (reference sequence). CDR3 sequence (DNA): TGTGCCACCAACAGCGACAGAGACTACGAGCAGTACTTC. Translating gives CATNSDRDYEQYF.

This rearrangement joins TRBV11-2 to TRBJ2-1, with 12 bases identical to TRBD2. V was clipped by 5 bases and J by 9 bases; unmatched bases: 8. The CDR3 is 15 residues long. Germline assignment: CDR1 SGHAT and CDR2 FQNNGV. The CDR3 loop reads CASSTRTSGEGEQFF. The CDR3, as DNA: TGTGCCAGCAGCACCCGGACTAGCGGGGAGGGTGAGCAGTTCTTC.

In its sample, this clonotype was seen once. The chain has TRBV7-2 and TRBJ2-7; unclear D gene. Deletions cut 2 bases from V and 5 bases from J, with 10 bases between. The CDR3 is 13 amino acids. Germline CDR1 is SGHTA and CDR2 is FQGNSA. CDR3 loop: CTSSLLLVHEQYF. In DNA form, the CDR3 reads TGTACCAGCAGCTTATTGTTAGTCCACGAGCAGTACTTC.

V and J are TRBV28 and TRBJ2-7; D might be TRBD2 (6 bases). The ends were cut back, 6 bases at V and 7 bases at J, with 10 bases in the middle. Germline CDR1 MDHEN, CDR2 SYDVKM. The CDR3 totals 11 residues. Written as DNA, the CDR3 is TGTGCCAGCAGCCACCGGGGGGAGCAGTACTTC. As protein: CASSHRGEQYF.

This sequence joins TRBV20-1 and TRBJ2-7, with 8 bases that match TRBD2. The ends lost 3 bases at V and 6 bases at J; junction bases unmatched: 7. From germline, CDR1 is DFQATT and CDR2 SNEGSKA (reference sequence). The CDR3 length is 13 residues. Here the CDR3 reads CSARGAGVVEQYF. In nucleotides, the CDR3 is TGCAGTGCTAGGGGAGCGGGAGTGGTCGAGCAGTACTTC.

There are a few counts of this clonotype. The chain joins TRBV20-1 to TRBJ1-4; tentatively, D is TRBD1 (5 bases). This CDR3 has 14 residues. V gave up 6 bases and J gave up 8 bases, with 19 bases separating them. Germline CDR1 DFQATT, CDR2 SNEGSKA (reference sequence). The CDR3 sequence: CSANRDPGREKLFF. For the CDR3, the DNA is TGCAGTGCCAACCGGGACCCCGGTCGGGAAAAACTGTTTTTT.

This clonotype was found a few times. The V call is TRBV12-3 or TRBV12-4, the J call TRBJ1-1, with D hard to call. The V end was cut by 6 bases, the J end by 5 bases, with 13 bases between. There are 13 residues in the CDR3. CDR3 DNA sequence: TGTGCCAGCAGCGAGGGTCGGTGGACTGAAGCTTTCTTT. Its translation: CASSEGRWTEAFF.

As regards this clonotype: A junction boundary mismatches the germline segment, possibly from a read error. In DNA form, the CDR3 reads TGTGCCAGCAGCTTACCAAGTCACCAAGAGGCCCAGTACTTC. Translated: CASSLPSHQEAQYF. V is TRBV7-9 and J is TRBJ2-5; the D is unclear. Germline CDR1 is SEHNR and CDR2 is FQNEAQ (reference sequence). This CDR3 spans 14 amino acids.

V is TRBV20-1 and J is TRBJ2-7, with D perhaps matching TRBD1 (5 bases). Looked up from germline, CDR1 is DFQATT and CDR2 is SNEGSKA (reference sequence). Trimming shortened V by 8 bases and J by 1 base, and 9 bases separated the two germline ends. The CDR3 runs 11 residues. CDR3 residues: CSQQDSYEQYF. The CDR3 DNA is TGCAGTCAACAGGATTCCTACGAGCAGTACTTC.

This clonotype was observed many times. This chain joins TRBV10-3 and TRBJ2-5; D uncertain. Germline CDR1 is ENHRY and CDR2 is SYGVKD. The CDR3 runs to 12 residues. V lost 5 bases and J lost 5, with 9 bases in between. CDR3 residues: CAISPTGETQYF. CDR3 coding DNA: TGTGCCATCAGTCCCACCGGGGAGACCCAGTACTTC.

The chain links TRBV11-2 to TRBJ1-1, with D unresolved. CDR1 SGHAT and CDR2 FQNNGV come from the germline V gene. Trimming shortened V by 3 bases and J by 2 bases, and 7 bases separated the two germline ends. CDR3 length: 13 amino acids. CDR3 coding DNA: TGTGCCAGCAGCTTTCGGAGTAACACTGAAGCTTTCTTT. Its translation is CASSFRSNTEAFF.